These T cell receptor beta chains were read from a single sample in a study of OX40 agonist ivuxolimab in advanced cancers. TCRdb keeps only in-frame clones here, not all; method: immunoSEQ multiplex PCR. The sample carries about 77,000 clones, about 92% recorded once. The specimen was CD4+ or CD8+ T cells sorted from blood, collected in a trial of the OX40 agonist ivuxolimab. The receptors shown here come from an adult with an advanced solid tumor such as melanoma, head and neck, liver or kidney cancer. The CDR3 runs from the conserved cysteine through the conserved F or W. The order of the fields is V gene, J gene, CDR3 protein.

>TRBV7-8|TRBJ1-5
CASSLGRQNQPQHF
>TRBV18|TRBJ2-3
CASSPVTLAGVGADTQYF
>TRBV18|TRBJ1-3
CASSQPREGNTIYF
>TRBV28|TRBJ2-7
CATLSSGKASYEQYF
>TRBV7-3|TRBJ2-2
CASSLGAGGQTGELFF
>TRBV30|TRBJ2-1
CAWSVTSAYNEQFF
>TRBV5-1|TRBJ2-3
CASTTLADTQYF
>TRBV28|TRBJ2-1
CASSFLFEQFF
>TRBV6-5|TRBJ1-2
CASSDGQGYGYTF
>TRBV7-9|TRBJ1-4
CASSEGGTNEKLFF
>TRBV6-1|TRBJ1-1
CASTSGGALNTEAFF
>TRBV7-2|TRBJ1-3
CASSLLRGTYF
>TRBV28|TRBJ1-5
CASSFIRRGQGGNQPQHF
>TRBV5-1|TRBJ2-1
CASSLVLAGEGEQFF
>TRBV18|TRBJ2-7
CASSPGGRYEQYF
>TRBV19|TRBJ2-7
CASSISGTRPEQYF
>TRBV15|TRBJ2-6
CATGLYGANVLTF
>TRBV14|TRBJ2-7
CASSQVRTSGSYEQYF
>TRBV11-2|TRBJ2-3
CASSLDGSGRIDTQYF
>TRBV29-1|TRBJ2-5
CSAREGHVGTQYF
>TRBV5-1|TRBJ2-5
CASSLSTGQETQYF
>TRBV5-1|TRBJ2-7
CASSPRDTDYEQYF
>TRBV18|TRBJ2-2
CASSPRGDGELFF
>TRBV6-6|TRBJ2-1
CASSYSSREQFF
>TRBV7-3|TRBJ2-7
CASSLSRDYEQYF
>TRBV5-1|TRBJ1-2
CASSGGAWGYTF
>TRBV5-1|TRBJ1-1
CASSLSGLGTEAFF
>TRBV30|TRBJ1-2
CAWSVQTVGGYTF
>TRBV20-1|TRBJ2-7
CSAGPGEQYF
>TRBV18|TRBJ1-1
CASSPSSTALHTEAFF
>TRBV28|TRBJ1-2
CASRYGTYGYTF
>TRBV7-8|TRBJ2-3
CASSLEQDTDTQYF
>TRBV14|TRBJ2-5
CASSLLSGRQETQYF
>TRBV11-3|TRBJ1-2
CASSSPKEIGYTF
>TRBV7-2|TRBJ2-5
CASSLKLHSETQYF
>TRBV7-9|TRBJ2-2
CAKSAGSLESTGELFF
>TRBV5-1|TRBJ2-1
CASSLGLAGAGPSYNEQFF
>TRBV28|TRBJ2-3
CASSSGGLKGGTDTQYF
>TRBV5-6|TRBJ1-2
CASSLGGGYTF
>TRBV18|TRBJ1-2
CASSLLQVKYGYTF
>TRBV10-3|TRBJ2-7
CATRTGESFSEQYF
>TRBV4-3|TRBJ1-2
CASSQDDQGSYGYTF
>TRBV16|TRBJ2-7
CASSQSGTLSYEQYF
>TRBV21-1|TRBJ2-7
CASSTKLASYYEQYF
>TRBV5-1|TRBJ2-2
CASSLGLATTGELFF
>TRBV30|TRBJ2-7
CAGADSSYEQYF
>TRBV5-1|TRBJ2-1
CASSRERGSYNEQFF
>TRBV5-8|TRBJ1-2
CASSSKSMAGGYTF
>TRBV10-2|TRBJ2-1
CASSADRDNEQFF
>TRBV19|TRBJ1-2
CASSIAATGFAYTF
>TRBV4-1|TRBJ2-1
CASSQPQGSGNEQFF
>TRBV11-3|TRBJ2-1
CASSPQLAGVYNEQFF
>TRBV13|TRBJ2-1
CASSTSTRGRTGKYNEQFF
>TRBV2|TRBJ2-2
CASRESSGHTNTGELFF
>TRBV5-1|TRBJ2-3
CASSFTSGSTDTQYF
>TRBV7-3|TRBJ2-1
CASNERSSSYNEQFF